A single sample is the source of the 7 T cell receptor beta chains below, sequenced in a study of T cell responses to AZD1222 COVID-19 vaccine. Libraries were prepared by immunoSEQ multiplex PCR; TCRdb keeps only in-frame clonotypes and omits some of them. The sample shows 200,000 or so clones, over 80% of them seen only once. This specimen consisted of peripheral blood, obtained on day 0 of MenACWY control vaccination. The receptors come from an adult in good health.

This clone showed up just a few times. The rearrangement joins TRBV6-5 to TRBJ1-1; D ambiguous. V lost 6 bases to trimming and J lost 8 bases, with 10 bases between them. The length of the CDR3 is 11 residues. Germline assignment: CDR1 MNHEY and CDR2 SVGAGI. The CDR3 coding sequence is TGTGCCAGCAGGTTGGGCAGGGAAGCTTTCTTT. Translating it yields CASRLGREAFF.

V gene TRBV9 combines with J gene TRBJ1-4; 10 bases match TRBD1. CDR1 and CDR2 from the germline V gene are SGDLS and YYNGEE. V dropped 4 bases and J dropped 6; count of bases not matched to a gene: 3. There are 14 residues in the CDR3. CDR3 nucleotides: TGTGCCAGCAGCCGGACAGGGGGGTATGAAAAACTGTTTTTT. Its translation: CASSRTGGYEKLFF. Supplemented by reference TRBV9 and TRBJ1-4, the full variable domain reads DSGVTQTPKHLITATGQRVTLRCSPRSGDLSVYWYQQSLDQGLQFLIQYYNGEERAKGNILERFSAQQFPDLHSELNLSSLELGDSALYFCASSRTGGYEKLFFGSGTQLSVL.

The rearrangement joins TRBV5-1 to TRBJ1-1, with a weak D call TRBD1 (6 bases). The CDR3 contains 17 residues. CDR1 is SGHRS, CDR2 YFSETQ, per germline. V gave up 0 bases and J gave up 1 base, with 16 bases separating them. The CDR3 DNA reads TGCGCCAGCAGCTTGGGAGCCGGGACACCAGGGAACACTGAAGCTTTCTTT. It specifies CASSLGAGTPGNTEAFF.

The sample holds one count of this clone. The rearrangement links TRBV27 to TRBJ1-6; D remains unclear. Germline V gene data show CDR1 as MNHEY and CDR2 as SMNVEV (reference sequence). The V end was cut by 0 bases, the J end by 6 bases, with 6 bases between. This CDR3 is built from 14 residues. CDR3 DNA sequence: TGTGCCAGCAGTTTATCAGGAATTAATTCACCCCTCCACTTT. Encoded protein: CASSLSGINSPLHF.

The chain employs TRBV30 and TRBJ1-1; D unresolved. The CDR3 is 11 amino acids. Germline assignment: CDR1 GTSNPN and CDR2 SVGIG (reference sequence). The V end was cut by 7 bases, the J end by 3 bases, with 9 bases between. CDR3 loop: CAFRSDTEAFF. The CDR3 nucleotides are TGTGCCTTCCGTTCCGACACTGAAGCTTTCTTT.

The rearrangement links TRBV19 to TRBJ1-6; the D gene is possibly TRBD1 (5 bases). The germline V gene encodes CDR1 LNHDA and CDR2 SQIVND (reference sequence). The CDR3 has 15 residues. The ends were cut back, 6 bases at V and 9 bases at J, with 18 bases in the middle. CDR3 in DNA: TGTGCCAGTAGAAAAACCGGGGCCGGGGGTTCACCCCTCCACTTT. It is translated as CASRKTGAGGSPLHF.

Only one count was recorded for this clone. The chain has TRBV5-1 and TRBJ2-7, with 8 bases lining up with TRBD1. Germline CDR1 is SGHRS and CDR2 is YFSETQ. J gave up 2 bases and V 0 bases, and 13 bases lay outside the gene matches. The CDR3 consists of 18 residues. In nucleotides, the CDR3 is TGCGCCAGCAGCTTGGCCCCAGCCGGACAGGGTGCGCCCTACGAGCAGTACTTC. Translation gives CASSLAPAGQGAPYEQYF.